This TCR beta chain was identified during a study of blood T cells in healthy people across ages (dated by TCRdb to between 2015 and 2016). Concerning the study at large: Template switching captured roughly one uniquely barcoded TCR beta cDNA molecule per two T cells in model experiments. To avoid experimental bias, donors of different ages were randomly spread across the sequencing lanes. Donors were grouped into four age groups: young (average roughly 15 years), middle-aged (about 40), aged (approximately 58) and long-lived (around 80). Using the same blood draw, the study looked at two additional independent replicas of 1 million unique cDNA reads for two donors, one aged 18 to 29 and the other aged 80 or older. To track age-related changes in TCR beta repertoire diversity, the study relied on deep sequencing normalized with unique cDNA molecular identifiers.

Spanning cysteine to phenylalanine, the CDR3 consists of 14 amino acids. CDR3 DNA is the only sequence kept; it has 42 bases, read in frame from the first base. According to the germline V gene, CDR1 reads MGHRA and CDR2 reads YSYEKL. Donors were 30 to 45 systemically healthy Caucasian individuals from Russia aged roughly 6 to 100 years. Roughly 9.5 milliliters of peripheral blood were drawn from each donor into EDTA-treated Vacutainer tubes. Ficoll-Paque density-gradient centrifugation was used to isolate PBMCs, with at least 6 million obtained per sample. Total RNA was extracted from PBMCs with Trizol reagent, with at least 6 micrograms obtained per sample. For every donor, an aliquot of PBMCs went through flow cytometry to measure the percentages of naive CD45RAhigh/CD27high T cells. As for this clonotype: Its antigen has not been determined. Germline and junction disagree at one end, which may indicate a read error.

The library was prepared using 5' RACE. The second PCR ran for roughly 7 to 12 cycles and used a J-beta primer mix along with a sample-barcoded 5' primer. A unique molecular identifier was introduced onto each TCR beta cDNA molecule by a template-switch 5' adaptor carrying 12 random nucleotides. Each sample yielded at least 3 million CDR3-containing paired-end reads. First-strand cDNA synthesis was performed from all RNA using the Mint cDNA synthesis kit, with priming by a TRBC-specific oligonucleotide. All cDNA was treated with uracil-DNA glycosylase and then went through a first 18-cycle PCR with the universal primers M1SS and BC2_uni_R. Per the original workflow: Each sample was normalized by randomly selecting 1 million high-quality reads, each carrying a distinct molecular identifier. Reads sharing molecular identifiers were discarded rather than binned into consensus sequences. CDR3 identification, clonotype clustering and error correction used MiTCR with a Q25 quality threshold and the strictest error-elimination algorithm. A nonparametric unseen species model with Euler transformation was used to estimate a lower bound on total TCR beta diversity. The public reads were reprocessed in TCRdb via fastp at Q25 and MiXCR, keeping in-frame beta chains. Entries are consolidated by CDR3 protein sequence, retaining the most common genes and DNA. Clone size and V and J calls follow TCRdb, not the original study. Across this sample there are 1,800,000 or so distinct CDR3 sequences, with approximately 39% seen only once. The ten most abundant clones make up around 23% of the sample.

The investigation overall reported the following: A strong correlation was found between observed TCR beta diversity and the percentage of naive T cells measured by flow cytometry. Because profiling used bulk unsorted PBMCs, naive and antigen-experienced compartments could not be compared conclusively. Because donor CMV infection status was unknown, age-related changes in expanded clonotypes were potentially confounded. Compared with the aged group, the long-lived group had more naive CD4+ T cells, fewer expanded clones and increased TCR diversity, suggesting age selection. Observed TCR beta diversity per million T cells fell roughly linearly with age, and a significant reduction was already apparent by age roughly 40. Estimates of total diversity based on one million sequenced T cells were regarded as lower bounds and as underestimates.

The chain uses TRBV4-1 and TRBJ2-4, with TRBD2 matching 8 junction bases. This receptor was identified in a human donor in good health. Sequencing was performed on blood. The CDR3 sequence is CASSPSTSVETQYF. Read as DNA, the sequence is TGCGCCAGCAGCCCATCGACTAGCGTAGAGACCCAGTACTTT.